Below are 15 T cell receptor beta chains sequenced from a single sample in a study of cytomegalovirus exposure and HLA in healthy donors. The PCR used 60 Vbeta and 13 Jbeta primers. Libraries were prepared by immunoSEQ multiplex PCR; TCRdb keeps only in-frame clonotypes and omits some of them. The repertoire holds 150,000 or so clones, roughly 79% seen once, with 7% in the top ten. Sample: PBMCs. The receptor source for this set is a woman aged 40-49 years in good health and CMV-seropositive.

The rearrangement links TRBV11-2 to TRBJ1-6; 11 positions agree with TRBD1. Trimming cost V 0 bases and J 9 bases; bases outside gene matches: 4. This CDR3 spans 16 amino acids. CDR1 is SGHAT, CDR2 FQNNGV, per germline. CDR3 protein: CASSLDRTGGISPLHF. The CDR3 region has the DNA TGTGCCAGCAGCTTAGATCGGACAGGGGGCATTTCACCCCTCCACTTT.

The chain employs TRBV2 and TRBJ1-4, with D perhaps TRBD1 (5 bases). The germline V and J ends were trimmed by 7 bases and 7 bases, with 13 bases remaining between them. The CDR3 length is 13 residues. CDR1 is SNHLY, CDR2 FYNNEI, per germline. CDR3 nucleotide sequence: TGTGCCAGCACCGGAAATCAGGGTGAAAAACTGTTTTTT. It yields the protein CASTGNQGEKLFF. Filled out from reference TRBV2 and TRBJ1-4, the complete variable domain reads EPEVTQTPSHQVTQMGQEVILRCVPISNHLYFYWYRQILGQKVEFLVSFYNNEISEKSEIFDDQFSVERPDGSNFTLKIRSTKLEDSAMYFCASTGNQGEKLFFGSGTQLSVL.

The rearrangement links TRBV19 to TRBJ2-1, with TRBD2 matching over 9 bases. Trimming at V came to 4 bases and at J to 4 bases, leaving 5 bases not matched to a gene. There are 15 residues in the CDR3. Germline V gives CDR1 LNHDA, CDR2 SQIVND (reference sequence). This chain's CDR3 is CASSTSGEYYNEQFF. CDR3 bases: TGTGCCAGTAGTACTAGCGGGGAGTATTACAATGAGCAGTTCTTC.

The CDR3 DNA reads TGCGCCAGCAGCCAAGATCTGAGGTTTGAGCAGTTCTTC. Its protein is CASSQDLRFEQFF. The V and J genes are TRBV4-1 and TRBJ2-1; D is unresolved. The CDR3 runs 13 residues. Germline CDR1 is MGHRA and CDR2 is YSYEKL. The V end lost 0 bases, the J end lost 9 bases, and 9 bases lay between the germline ends.

This rearrangement joins TRBV11-2 to TRBJ2-5; 12 bases are a match to TRBD2. The junction had 10 bases not matched to a gene; V was cut back by 1 base and J by 7 bases. Germline lookup yields CDR1 SGHAT and CDR2 FQNNGV. This CDR3 is built from 17 residues. The CDR3 loop is CASSLGLLAGGDRTQYF. CDR3 DNA sequence: TGTGCCAGCAGCTTAGGGTTACTAGCGGGGGGTGATAGGACCCAGTACTTC.

This clone was seen a single time. The chain has TRBV18 and TRBJ2-2; a weak D match, TRBD1 (6 bases). In germline, CDR1 is KGHSH, CDR2 LQKENI. V was cut by 3 bases and J by 6 bases, with 17 bases left in between. CDR3 length: 16 amino acids. CDR3 sequence: CASSPRTDRRAGELFF. CDR3 sequence (DNA): TGTGCCAGCTCACCCCGGACCGACAGGCGGGCCGGGGAGCTGTTTTTT.

The chain uses TRBV4-1 and TRBJ2-7, with 9 bases identical to TRBD2. CDR1 and CDR2 from the germline V gene are MGHRA and YSYEKL. The CDR3 loop spans 15 amino acids. The ends lost 2 bases at V and 3 bases at J; junction bases unmatched: 5. The CDR3 DNA reads TGCGCCAGCAGCCAACGACTAGCGGAGAGCTACGAGCAGTACTTC. Residues: CASSQRLAESYEQYF.

V is TRBV28 and J is TRBJ1-2; TRBD1 agrees at 11 bases. The J segment lost 10 bases and the V segment lost 10 bases, leaving 11 bases of the junction unmatched. The CDR3 extends over 13 amino acids. The germline gives CDR1 MDHEN, CDR2 SYDVKM. CDR3 nucleotides: TGTGCCATTGGACAGGGGGCGCCGATTTTCTACACCTTC. Its translation is CAIGQGAPIFYTF.

This clone was observed a few times. The chain uses TRBV9 and TRBJ2-5; the D gene is possibly TRBD2 (6 bases). CDR1 is SGDLS and CDR2 is YYNGEE in the germline V gene. Trimming removed 0 bases from V and 5 bases from J, with 8 bases in between. CDR3 size: 13 residues. CDR3 bases: TGTGCCAGCAGCGTAGCTAGCGCGGAGACCCAGTACTTC. Residues: CASSVASAETQYF.

The V call is TRBV11-3, the J call TRBJ2-1; TRBD2 agrees at 7 bases. Trimming removed 1 base from V and 0 bases from J; junction bases left unmatched: 0. The CDR3 is 15 residues long. Germline V gene sequence: CDR1 SGHNT, CDR2 YENEEA. CDR3 region: CASSLGGGSYNEQFF. In DNA, the CDR3 is TGTGCCAGCAGCTTAGGGGGGGGCTCCTACAATGAGCAGTTCTTC. Filled out from reference TRBV11-3 and TRBJ2-1, the complete variable domain reads EAGVVQSPRYKIIEKKQPVAFWCNPISGHNTLYWYLQNLGQGPELLIRYENEEAVDDSQLPKDRFSAERLKGVDSTLKIQPAELGDSAVYLCASSLGGGSYNEQFFGPGTRLTVL.

The CDR3 DNA follows: TGTGCCAGCAGGAGGGAGGGGCAGAGCAATCAGCCCCAGCATTTT. The encoded protein is CASRREGQSNQPQHF. The chain uses TRBV2 and TRBJ1-5, with a tentative D call TRBD1 (5 bases). The CDR3 has 15 amino acids. Germline V gene data show CDR1 as SNHLY and CDR2 as FYNNEI. The V and J ends lost 6 bases and 1 base respectively, with 13 bases between them.

The V call is TRBV4-2, the J call TRBJ1-1, with D perhaps TRBD1 (5 bases). Germline CDR1 reads LGHNA; CDR2 reads YNFKEQ. The CDR3 runs to 17 residues. Trimming shortened V by 3 bases and J by 5 bases, and 22 bases separated the two germline ends. CDR3 protein: CASSHRLSGRASTEAFF. The CDR3 DNA reads TGTGCCAGCAGCCATCGGTTAAGTGGCAGGGCCAGTACTGAAGCTTTCTTT.

This rearrangement joins TRBV6-1 to TRBJ1-5; D is unresolved. Trimming stripped 4 bases from V and 0 bases from J, with 13 bases between. CDR1 is MNHNS and CDR2 is SASEGT in the germline V gene. The CDR3 spans 16 residues. CDR3 sequence reads: CASSAASVPSNQPQHF. DNA of the CDR3: TGTGCCAGCAGTGCCGCCTCGGTCCCTAGCAATCAGCCCCAGCATTTT.

The chain has TRBV9 and TRBJ2-6; D perhaps matches TRBD2 (5 bases). CDR1 and CDR2 (germline): SGDLS, YYNGEE. With 6 bases removed from V and 0 bases from J, the gap between germline ends came to 7 bases. CDR3 length: 14 amino acids. This chain's CDR3 is CASTGSSGANVLTF. The CDR3 region has the DNA TGTGCCAGCACTGGGAGCTCTGGGGCCAACGTCCTGACTTTC.

The chain couples TRBV6-5 to TRBJ2-7; D uncertain. This CDR3 contains 12 residues. In germline, CDR1 is MNHEY, CDR2 SVGAGI. Trimming pared 6 bases from V and 1 base from J, leaving 7 bases between. DNA for the CDR3: TGTGCCAGCAGCCAGAATTCCTACGAGCAGTACTTC. This sequence encodes CASSQNSYEQYF.